These 9 T cell receptor beta chains were all obtained from the same sample, sequenced in a study of T cells in localized non-small cell lung cancer. Profiled with immunoSEQ multiplex PCR; TCRdb holds only in-frame clones, not every one. The sample includes more than 12,000 clones, 75% to 90% of them seen just once. The sequences come from peripheral blood, collected before any cancer treatment. All receptors come from a woman aged 40-70 years with stage I lung adenocarcinoma.

This clone was detected only a few times. V and J are TRBV7-9 and TRBJ2-7; 10 positions agree with TRBD1. V shed 1 base, J shed 1 base, and the junction held 4 bases outside the gene matches. The CDR3 is made up of 16 amino acids. From germline, CDR1 is SEHNR and CDR2 FQNEAQ (reference sequence). CDR3 in amino acids: CASSLVWTGGSYEQYF. The CDR3 region has the DNA TGTGCCAGCAGCTTAGTGTGGACAGGGGGGTCCTACGAGCAGTACTTC.

This clone was picked up one time. This chain links TRBV13 with TRBJ1-3; no firm D call. V was shortened by 3 bases and J by 0 bases, with 15 bases between the two germline ends. The CDR3 extends over 17 amino acids. Germline lookup yields CDR1 PRHDT and CDR2 FYEKMQ (reference sequence). In DNA, the CDR3 is TGTGCCAGCAGCTTGGGAGACCTGAAAAACTCTGGAAACACCATATATTTT. Protein sequence: CASSLGDLKNSGNTIYF. The entire variable domain, with the rest obtained from reference TRBV13 and TRBJ1-3, is as follows: AAGVIQSPRHLIKEKRETATLKCYPIPRHDTVYWYQQGPGQDPQFLISFYEKMQSDKGSIPDRFSAQQFSDYHSELNMSSLELGDSALYFCASSLGDLKNSGNTIYFGEGSWLTVV.

The rearrangement joins TRBV6-5 to TRBJ1-1, with D unresolved. Germline V lookup: CDR1 MNHEY, CDR2 SVGAGI. The CDR3 contains 12 residues. Between the trimmed V and J ends, which lost 0 bases and 11 bases, there was a span of 10 bases. CDR3 DNA sequence: TGTGCCAGCAGTTACTCCGGAGGACTGGCTTTCTTT. Translating it yields CASSYSGGLAFF.

This clone was seen just once. J is TRBJ1-1 and V is TRBV11-2; 7 bases map to TRBD1. V lost 6 bases to trimming and J lost 0 bases; unmatched junction nucleotides: 4. The CDR3 totals 14 residues. CDR1 and CDR2 (germline): SGHAT, FQNNGV. The CDR3: CASSLDRVNTEAFF. The CDR3 nucleotides are TGTGCCAGCAGTCTCGACAGGGTGAACACTGAAGCTTTCTTT.

CDR3 in amino acids: CASRGREKDGYTF. DNA of the CDR3: TGCGCCAGCAGAGGCAGGGAGAAGGATGGCTACACCTTC. The chain couples TRBV4-1 to TRBJ1-2, with D perhaps TRBD1 (5 bases). Trimming removed 6 bases from V and 6 bases from J, with 14 bases in between. The CDR3 runs to 13 residues. Germline V gene data show CDR1 as MGHRA and CDR2 as YSYEKL.

This rearrangement joins TRBV28 to TRBJ2-3; TRBD2 is a possible D gene (7 bases). This CDR3 has 16 amino acids. Germline V lookup: CDR1 MDHEN, CDR2 SYDVKM. Trimming removed 6 bases at V and 3 bases at J, with 19 bases between. The CDR3 loop reads CASSRGAGARTDTQYF. The CDR3, as DNA: TGTGCCAGCAGCCGAGGCGCGGGGGCCAGGACAGATACGCAGTATTTT.

The chain combines TRBV18 with TRBJ2-3; 7 bases line up with TRBD2. Per the germline V gene, CDR1 is KGHSH and CDR2 is LQKENI. This CDR3 comprises 15 residues. The V segment lost 1 base and the J segment 6 bases; nucleotides outside the gene matches: 7. Written as DNA, the CDR3 is TGTGCCAGCTCACCACTAAGCGGGGAAATGGATACGCAGTATTTT. It codes for CASSPLSGEMDTQYF.

J is TRBJ2-1 and V is TRBV12-5; 11 bases match TRBD2. This CDR3 region has 15 residues. The germline V gene has CDR1 LGHNT and CDR2 FRNRAP. The trim removed 4 bases at V and 6 bases at J, leaving 5 bases unmatched. The CDR3 protein is CASGSVAGGTNEQFF. In DNA form, the CDR3 reads TGTGCTAGTGGTTCCGTAGCGGGGGGGACCAATGAGCAGTTCTTC.

The chain recombines TRBV6-5 with TRBJ1-3; 11 bases map to TRBD1. CDR1 is MNHEY, CDR2 SVGAGI, per germline. The CDR3 is made up of 14 amino acids. The junction had 3 bases not matched to a gene; V was cut back by 4 bases and J by 7 bases. The CDR3 nucleotides read TGTGCCAGCAGTTCGGGGACAGGGGGTAACACCATATATTTT. Translated: CASSSGTGGNTIYF.